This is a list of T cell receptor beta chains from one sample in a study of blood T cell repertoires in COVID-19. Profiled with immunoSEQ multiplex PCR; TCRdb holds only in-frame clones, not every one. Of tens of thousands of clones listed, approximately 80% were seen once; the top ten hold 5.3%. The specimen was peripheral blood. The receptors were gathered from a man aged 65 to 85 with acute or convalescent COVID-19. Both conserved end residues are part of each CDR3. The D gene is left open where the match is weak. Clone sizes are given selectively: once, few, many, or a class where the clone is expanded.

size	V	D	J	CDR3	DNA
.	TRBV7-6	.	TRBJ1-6	CASSLGQGLNSPLHF	TGTGCCAGCAGCTTAGGCCAGGGTTTAAATTCACCCCTCCACTTT
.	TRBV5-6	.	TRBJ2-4	CASSLPVAKNIQYF	TGTGCCAGCAGCTTGCCGGTGGCCAAAAACATTCAGTACTTC
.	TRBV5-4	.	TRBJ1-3	CASRNGGESGNTIYF	TGTGCCAGCAGAAATGGGGGGGAGTCTGGAAACACCATATATTTT
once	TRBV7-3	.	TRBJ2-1	CASSNQGNEQFF	TGTGCCAGCAGCAACCAGGGTAATGAGCAGTTCTTC
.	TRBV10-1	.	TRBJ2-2	CASSEGQAGTGELFF	TGCGCCAGCAGTGAGGGGCAGGCGGGGACCGGGGAGCTGTTTTTT
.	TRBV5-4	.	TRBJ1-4	CASSQNRAGDEKLFF	TGTGCCAGCAGCCAAAACAGGGCAGGGGATGAAAAACTGTTTTTT
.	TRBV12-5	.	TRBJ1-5	CASGLSGGRGNQPQHF	TGTGCTAGTGGTTTGTCGGGGGGCAGGGGCAATCAGCCCCAGCATTTT
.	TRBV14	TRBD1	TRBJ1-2	CASSRRDSDYGYTF	TGTGCCAGCAGCCGCCGGGACAGTGACTATGGCTACACCTTC
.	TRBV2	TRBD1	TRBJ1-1	CASTDRPNTEAFF	TGTGCCAGCACGGACAGGCCGAACACTGAAGCTTTCTTT
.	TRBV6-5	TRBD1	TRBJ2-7	CASSYSGQVAEQYF	TGTGCCAGCAGTTACTCGGGACAGGTGGCCGAGCAGTACTTC
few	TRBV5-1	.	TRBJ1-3	CASSRGTTGNTIYF	TGCGCCAGCAGCAGGGGAACGACTGGAAACACCATATATTTT
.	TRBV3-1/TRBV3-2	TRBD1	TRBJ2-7	CASSDTGGAYEQYF	TGTGCCAGCAGTGATACAGGGGGAGCTTACGAGCAGTACTTC
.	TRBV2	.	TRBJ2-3	CASSEFVGGQGADTQYF	TGTGCCAGCAGTGAATTTGTCGGCGGTCAAGGAGCAGATACGCAGTATTTT
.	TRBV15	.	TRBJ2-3	CATRQDGGTQYF	TGTGCCACCAGACAGGACGGAGGGACGCAGTATTTT
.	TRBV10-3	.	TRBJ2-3	CAISESTGFGTDTQYF	TGTGCCATCAGTGAGTCGACGGGATTTGGGACAGATACGCAGTATTTT
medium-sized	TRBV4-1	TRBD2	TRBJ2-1	CASSTRTSGNEQFF	TGCGCCAGCAGCACCCGGACTAGCGGCAATGAGCAGTTCTTC
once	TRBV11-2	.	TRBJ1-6	CASMGGYYNSPLHF	TGTGCCAGCATGGGAGGGTACTATAATTCACCCCTCCACTTT
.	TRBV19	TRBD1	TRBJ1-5	CASSKGQPFNQPQHF	TGTGCCAGTAGTAAGGGACAGCCTTTCAATCAGCCCCAGCATTTT
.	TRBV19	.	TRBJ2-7	CASSMTQAPYEQYF	TGTGCCAGTAGTATGACGCAGGCCCCCTACGAGCAGTACTTC
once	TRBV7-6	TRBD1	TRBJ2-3	CASSSRRDSYTDTQYF	TGTGCCAGCAGCTCCCGCCGGGACAGTTACACAGATACGCAGTATTTT
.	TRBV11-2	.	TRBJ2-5	CASSRTQQETQYF	TGTGCCAGCAGCCGGACTCAGCAAGAGACCCAGTACTTC
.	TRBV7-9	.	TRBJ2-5	CASGWGVQETQYF	TGTGCCAGCGGGTGGGGGGTCCAAGAGACCCAGTACTTC
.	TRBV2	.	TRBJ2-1	CASRSDRNNEQFF	TGTGCCAGCAGATCCGACAGGAACAATGAGCAGTTCTTC
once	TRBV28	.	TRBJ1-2	CASRLNHGGGYTF	TGTGCCAGCCGCCTTAACCACGGGGGTGGCTACACCTTC
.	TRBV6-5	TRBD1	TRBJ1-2	CASRGQGPNYGYTF	TGTGCCAGCCGAGGACAGGGGCCCAACTATGGCTACACCTTC
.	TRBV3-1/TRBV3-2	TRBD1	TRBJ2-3	CASSPEIHRGKKYF	TGTGCCAGCAGCCCAGAGATCCACAGGGGAAAAAAGTATTTT
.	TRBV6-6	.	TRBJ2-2	CASSYSSLAFWELFF	TGTGCCAGCAGTTACTCTTCGCTAGCTTTTTGGGAGCTGTTTTTT
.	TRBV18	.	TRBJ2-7	CASSPPGSGRLYEQYF	TGTGCCAGCTCACCACCGGGGAGCGGACGCCTCTACGAGCAGTACTTC
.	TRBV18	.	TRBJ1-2	CASSPPSPGAIHGYTF	TGTGCCAGCTCACCGCCCTCTCCAGGGGCTATACATGGCTACACCTTC
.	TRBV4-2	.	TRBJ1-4	CASSRRVFATNEKLFF	TGTGCCAGCAGCCGCCGGGTCTTTGCAACTAATGAAAAACTGTTTTTT
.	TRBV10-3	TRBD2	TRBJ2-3	CAIRKTSGGRTDTQYF	TGTGCCATCAGGAAGACTAGCGGGGGCCGCACAGATACGCAGTATTTT
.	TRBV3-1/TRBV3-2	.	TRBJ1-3	CASSQDLTAGNTIYF	TGTGCCAGCAGCCAAGATCTGACAGCTGGAAACACCATATATTTT
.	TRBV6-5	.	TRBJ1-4	CASRRTVITNEKLFF	TGTGCCAGCAGGCGGACAGTCATAACTAATGAAAAACTGTTTTTT
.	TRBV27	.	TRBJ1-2	CASSSTWEGSEGYTF	TGTGCCAGCAGTTCCACTTGGGAGGGGAGTGAGGGCTACACCTTC
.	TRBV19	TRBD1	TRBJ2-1	CASSQQGGTEQFF	TGTGCCAGTAGTCAACAGGGGGGCACTGAGCAGTTCTTC
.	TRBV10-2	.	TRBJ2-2	CASGPTSTGELFF	TGCGCCAGCGGTCCTACTAGCACCGGGGAGCTGTTTTTT
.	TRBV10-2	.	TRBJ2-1	CASSMSSYNEQFF	TGCGCCAGCAGTATGAGCTCCTACAATGAGCAGTTCTTC
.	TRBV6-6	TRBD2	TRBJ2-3	CASRRLALADTQYF	TGTGCCAGCAGGAGACTAGCACTGGCAGATACGCAGTATTTT